What follows are 17 T cell receptor beta chains derived from one specimen sequenced in a study of CD4+ T cells in melanoma. Only in-frame clones appear in the TCRdb table, and some are missing; sequencing was by immunoSEQ multiplex PCR. The profile shows roughly 12,000 clones, roughly three quarters of them singletons. The sample was cells from a culture (not recorded whether cultured in vitro). These TCRs come from a human donor with melanoma.

The sample holds a few counts of this clone. This chain connects TRBV4-1 to TRBJ2-1, with 7 bases matching TRBD1. Germline V gene data show CDR1 as MGHRA and CDR2 as YSYEKL. Losses at the gene ends were 3 bases for V and 4 bases for J; bases not matched to a gene: 18. The CDR3 is 19 residues long. The CDR3 region is CASSHRSFRDRDLYNEQFF. The CDR3 nucleotides read TGCGCCAGCAGCCATAGAAGTTTCCGGGACAGAGATTTATACAATGAGCAGTTCTTC.

By frequency in the sample, this clone is medium-sized. The V call is TRBV7-9, the J call TRBJ2-5, with D perhaps TRBD2 (6 bases). Trimming shortened V by 5 bases and J by 5 bases, and 15 bases separated the two germline ends. The CDR3 loop spans 14 amino acids. Looked up from germline, CDR1 is SEHNR and CDR2 is FQNEAQ (reference sequence). The CDR3 region is CASSTGGSGETQYF. DNA of the CDR3: TGTGCCAGCAGCACCGGGGGTTCTGGGGAGACCCAGTACTTC.

The chain couples TRBV5-1 to TRBJ1-1, with 7 bases lining up with TRBD1. Germline V gives CDR1 SGHRS, CDR2 YFSETQ. Unmatched junction bases numbered 9, after V lost 4 bases and J lost 0 bases. CDR3 length: 16 amino acids. The CDR3: CASSPRRDSLNTEAFF. CDR3 in DNA: TGCGCCAGCAGCCCCCGACGGGACAGCTTGAACACTGAAGCTTTCTTT.

The CDR3 DNA sequence: TGTGCCAGCAGCCAAGAACTAGCGGGGGATACGCAGTATTTT. Protein sequence: CASSQELAGDTQYF. The chain links TRBV4-2 to TRBJ2-3, with 10 bases lining up with TRBD2. Germline values: CDR1 LGHNA, CDR2 YNFKEQ. CDR3 length equals 14 residues. V gave up 0 bases and J gave up 6 bases; unmatched junction bases: 0.

The rearrangement joins TRBV4-1 to TRBJ1-5; no clear D. The CDR3 contains 15 residues. Germline V lookup: CDR1 MGHRA, CDR2 YSYEKL. Deletions cut 4 bases from V and 1 base from J, with 11 bases between. CDR3: CASSPEGLSNQPQHF. For the CDR3, the DNA is TGCGCCAGCAGCCCCGAGGGCTTGAGCAATCAGCCCCAGCATTTT.

DNA for the CDR3: TGTGCCAGCAGCGCCCCTACAGGTTCTGGAAACACCATATATTTT. Translation gives CASSAPTGSGNTIYF. J is TRBJ1-3 and V is TRBV5-4, with D possibly TRBD1 on 5 matching bases. This CDR3 contains 15 residues. Trimming cost V 4 bases and J 1 base, with 12 bases left between them. Germline V CDR1 and CDR2: SGHNT, YYREEE (reference sequence).

By proportion, this clone is medium-sized. This CDR3 is CAWSVQGSGGREQYF. The CDR3 DNA reads TGTGCCTGGAGTGTACAAGGGTCGGGAGGGCGCGAGCAGTACTTC. The V call is TRBV30, the J call TRBJ2-7, with 8 bases identical to TRBD2. The germline gives CDR1 GTSNPN, CDR2 SVGIG (reference sequence). Trimming cost V 0 bases and J 6 bases; bases outside gene matches: 10. The CDR3 totals 15 residues.

This chain connects TRBV6-5 to TRBJ1-2; no reliable D call. This CDR3 comprises 13 residues. Trimming took off 5 bases at V and 1 base at J, with 8 bases between the two ends. Germline V CDR1 and CDR2: MNHEY, SVGAGI. Here the CDR3 reads CASSEEDNYGYTF. The CDR3 coding sequence is TGTGCCAGCAGTGAAGAGGATAACTATGGCTACACCTTC.

This clone was found once. V gene TRBV18 combines with J gene TRBJ2-5, with 12 nucleotides matching TRBD2. Per germline, CDR1 KGHSH and CDR2 LQKENI. This CDR3 contains 18 residues. The junction had 10 bases not matched to a gene; V was cut back by 2 bases and J by 3 bases. The CDR3 spells CASSPTGLAGSGEETQYF. CDR3 nucleotides: TGTGCCAGCTCACCAACGGGACTAGCGGGCTCCGGGGAAGAGACCCAGTACTTC.

The chain links TRBV19 to TRBJ1-3, with D uncertain. V was clipped by 5 bases and J by 6 bases, with 5 bases between them. The germline CDR1 and CDR2 sequences are LNHDA and SQIVND (reference sequence). This CDR3 has 11 amino acids. The CDR3 nucleotides read TGTGCCAGTAGTCGGGAAAACACCATATATTTT. This encodes CASSRENTIYF.

V and J are TRBV7-2 and TRBJ2-1; D is perhaps TRBD2 (7 bases). V was shortened by 5 bases and J by 5 bases, with 10 bases between the two germline ends. This CDR3 is 13 amino acids long. The germline V gene encodes CDR1 SGHTA and CDR2 FQGNSA. The CDR3 bases are TGTGCCAGCAGCGGGGGGGCCCACAATGAGCAGTTCTTC. It codes for CASSGGAHNEQFF.

The chain carries TRBV7-9 and TRBJ1-2; D remains ambiguous. Per germline, CDR1 SEHNR and CDR2 FQNEAQ (reference sequence). Trimming stripped 2 bases from V and 3 bases from J, with 7 bases between. This CDR3 has 13 residues. CDR3 protein: CASSLMEDYGYTF. The CDR3 region has the DNA TGTGCCAGCAGCTTAATGGAGGACTATGGCTACACCTTC.

The chain recombines TRBV7-9 with TRBJ1-2; the D gene is possibly TRBD1 (5 bases). The germline V gene encodes CDR1 SEHNR and CDR2 FQNEAQ (reference sequence). CDR3 length: 15 residues. Trimming removed 5 bases from V and 2 bases from J, with 15 bases in between. CDR3 region: CASSRPGLGNYGYTF. In DNA form, the CDR3 reads TGTGCCAGCAGCCGACCGGGACTCGGGAACTATGGCTACACCTTC. The whole variable domain, remainder taken from reference TRBV7-9 and TRBJ1-2, is DTGVSQNPRHKITKRGQNVTFRCDPISEHNRLYWYRQTLGQGPEFLTYFQNEAQLEKSRLLSDRFSAERPKGSFSTLEIQRTEQGDSAMYLCASSRPGLGNYGYTFGSGTRLTVV.

The J gene is TRBJ2-3, the V gene TRBV18; a possible D gene is TRBD2 (5 bases). With 6 bases removed from V and 2 bases from J, the gap between germline ends came to 9 bases. This CDR3 comprises 13 residues. Germline CDR1 KGHSH, CDR2 LQKENI. CDR3 bases: TGTGCCAGCTCCCCTAGCATCACAGATACGCAGTATTTT. Amino acids: CASSPSITDTQYF. Combining the CDR3 with reference TRBV18 and TRBJ2-3 gives the whole variable domain NAGVMQNPRHLVRRRGQEARLRCSPMKGHSHVYWYRQLPEEGLKFMVYLQKENIIDESGMPKERFSAEFPKEGPSILRIQQVVRGDSAAYFCASSPSITDTQYFGPGTRLTVL.

This clone showed up just a few times. The chain is built from TRBV5-1 and TRBJ1-2, with D possibly matching TRBD1 (5 bases). This CDR3 is 14 amino acids long. The germline V and J ends were trimmed by 0 bases and 8 bases, with 14 bases remaining between them. The germline gives CDR1 SGHRS, CDR2 YFSETQ. The CDR3 DNA reads as TGCGCCAGCAGCTTGGGATTCGGGGGAGACGGCTACACCTTC. It codes for CASSLGFGGDGYTF. The full variable domain, rest sourced from reference TRBV5-1 and TRBJ1-2, is KAGVTQTPRYLIKTRGQQVTLSCSPISGHRSVSWYQQTPGQGLQFLFEYFSETQRNKGNFPGRFSGRQFSNSRSEMNVSTLELGDSALYLCASSLGFGGDGYTFGSGTRLTVV.

This rearrangement joins TRBV6-5 to TRBJ2-1; 9 bases are shared with TRBD1. The CDR3 is 15 residues long. Per germline, CDR1 MNHEY and CDR2 SVGAGI. The trim removed 2 bases at V and 5 bases at J, leaving 4 bases unmatched. CDR3 in DNA: TGTGCCAGCAGTTACACCGGGACAGGGAACAATGAGCAGTTCTTC. It encodes CASSYTGTGNNEQFF.

This chain uses TRBV5-1 with TRBJ1-4; TRBD1 agrees at 12 bases. The CDR3 length is 19 residues. Germline V CDR1 and CDR2: SGHRS, YFSETQ. With V trimmed by 4 bases and J by 0 bases, 10 bases remained unmatched. The CDR3 DNA reads as TGCGCCAGCAGCCCGGGACAGGGGGCTCGTGTTGCAACTAATGAAAAACTGTTTTTT. This codes for CASSPGQGARVATNEKLFF.